The 18 T cell receptor beta chains in this list originate from one sample, sequenced in a study of blood T cell repertoires in COVID-19. Generated by immunoSEQ multiplex PCR, the TCRdb table keeps only in-frame clones and is missing some. The sample includes about 140,000 clones, approximately 82% of them seen just once. Sequences were obtained from peripheral blood. These receptors all come from a human donor in a cohort sampled during active COVID-19.

This clone appeared once. The chain has TRBV27 and TRBJ1-5, with TRBD1 as a possible D gene (5 bases). Germline V gene sequence: CDR1 MNHEY, CDR2 SMNVEV (reference sequence). Between the trimmed V and J ends, which lost 3 bases and 6 bases, there was a span of 12 bases. This CDR3 comprises 14 residues. The CDR3 reads CASSFAGVGQPQHF. Written as DNA, the CDR3 is TGTGCCAGCAGTTTCGCGGGGGTAGGTCAGCCCCAGCATTTT.

The rearrangement joins TRBV28 to TRBJ1-1; D might be TRBD1 (5 bases). The V end was cut by 6 bases, the J end by 7 bases, with 12 bases between. The CDR3 has 12 residues. Germline-derived CDR1 and CDR2 are MDHEN and SYDVKM. CDR3 sequence reads: CASRRLQGEAFF. Here the CDR3 DNA reads TGTGCCAGCAGACGCCTTCAGGGTGAAGCTTTCTTT. Full variable domain (missing parts from reference TRBV28 and TRBJ1-1): DVKVTQSSRYLVKRTGEKVFLECVQDMDHENMFWYRQDPGLGLRLIYFSYDVKMKEKGDIPEGYSVSREKKERFSLILESASTNQTSMYLCASRRLQGEAFFGQGTRLTVV.

This clone came up a few times. The chain has TRBV19 and TRBJ2-1; 11 positions agree with TRBD1. CDR1 and CDR2 from the germline V gene are LNHDA and SQIVND (reference sequence). V lost 11 bases to trimming and J lost 9 bases; unmatched junction nucleotides: 15. There are 15 residues in the CDR3. The CDR3 sequence is CAAKRGQGEWGEQFF. DNA of the CDR3: TGTGCCGCAAAGAGGGGACAGGGGGAATGGGGTGAGCAGTTCTTC.

This clone was detected only once. V usage is TRBV27 and J usage is TRBJ1-3; no firm D call. In germline, CDR1 is MNHEY, CDR2 SMNVEV (reference sequence). This CDR3 has 15 amino acids. Trimming pared 6 bases from V and 0 bases from J, leaving 12 bases between. The CDR3 loop reads CASSQDWSSGNTIYF. CDR3 coding DNA: TGTGCCAGCAGCCAGGACTGGAGCTCTGGAAACACCATATATTTT.

The V gene is TRBV5-4, the J gene TRBJ2-4; TRBD2 agrees at 7 bases. Germline values: CDR1 SGHNT, CDR2 YYREEE (reference sequence). V lost 1 base to trimming and J lost 0 bases; unmatched junction nucleotides: 4. The CDR3 contains 16 residues. The DNA for the CDR3 is TGTGCCAGCAGCTTGCAGATAGCGGGAGCCAAAAACATTCAGTACTTC. Translation: CASSLQIAGAKNIQYF.

This chain uses TRBV18 with TRBJ2-3; 9 bases line up with TRBD2. V lost 5 bases, J lost 2 bases, and 14 bases stayed unmatched. Germline CDR1 is KGHSH and CDR2 is LQKENI. This CDR3 comprises 18 residues. The chain's CDR3 is CASSFYRTSETFTDTQYF. In DNA form, the CDR3 reads TGTGCCAGCTCATTCTATCGGACTAGCGAGACGTTCACAGATACGCAGTATTTT. The full variable domain, with the rest looked up from reference TRBV18 and TRBJ2-3, is NAGVMQNPRHLVRRRGQEARLRCSPMKGHSHVYWYRQLPEEGLKFMVYLQKENIIDESGMPKERFSAEFPKEGPSILRIQQVVRGDSAAYFCASSFYRTSETFTDTQYFGPGTRLTVL.

The chain uses TRBV6-6 and TRBJ2-1, with D unclear. V was trimmed by 5 bases and J by 5 bases, leaving 7 bases between them. Germline-derived CDR1 and CDR2 are MNHNY and SVGAGI (reference sequence). The CDR3 has 12 amino acids. In nucleotides, the CDR3 is TGTGCCAGCAGTCCCCAAAACAATGAGCAGTTCTTC. Translated, it gives CASSPQNNEQFF.

The chain joins TRBV7-4 to TRBJ2-7, with unresolved D. Trimming shortened V by 4 bases and J by 0 bases, and 7 bases separated the two germline ends. Germline assignment: CDR1 SGHVT and CDR2 SQSDAQ. The CDR3 totals 13 residues. The CDR3 sequence: CASSSSNSYEQYF. The CDR3 coding sequence is TGTGCCAGCAGCTCGAGTAACTCCTACGAGCAGTACTTC.

This rearrangement joins TRBV6-1 to TRBJ2-5; TRBD2 aligns across 10 bases. The CDR3 spans 17 residues. V shed 1 base and J 1 base; nucleotides not matched to a gene: 6. Germline V gives CDR1 MNHNS, CDR2 SASEGT. In nucleotides, the CDR3 is TGTGCCAGCAGTGAAGGGGGGGGACTAGCGTCCCAAGAGACCCAGTACTTC. Protein: CASSEGGGLASQETQYF.

The chain uses TRBV6-1 and TRBJ2-7; TRBD2 aligns across 10 bases. Germline assignment: CDR1 MNHNS and CDR2 SASEGT. This CDR3 is built from 12 residues. Unmatched junction bases numbered 4, after V lost 2 bases and J lost 12 bases. The CDR3 spells CASSELAGVPYF. The DNA for the CDR3 is TGTGCCAGCAGTGAACTAGCGGGAGTTCCGTACTTC.

This clone came up once. J is TRBJ2-2 and V is TRBV11-3; TRBD1 aligns across 7 bases. With V trimmed by 4 bases and J by 5 bases, 7 bases remained unmatched. The CDR3 consists of 15 residues. Germline lookup yields CDR1 SGHNT and CDR2 YENEEA. The CDR3 nucleotides are TGTGCCAGCAGCTCGACAGGGAACCCGACCGGGGAGCTGTTTTTT. Protein product: CASSSTGNPTGELFF.

The CDR3, as DNA: TGTGCCAGCAGTTACCGGGACACCCAAGAGACCCAGTACTTC. Its translation is CASSYRDTQETQYF. This chain uses TRBV6-5 with TRBJ2-5; possible D gene TRBD1, 6 bases. V was cut by 2 bases and J by 1 base, with 8 bases left in between. Germline V gene data show CDR1 as MNHEY and CDR2 as SVGAGI. The CDR3 is made up of 14 amino acids.

The chain recombines TRBV27 with TRBJ2-1, with 9 bases aligning to TRBD2. Trimming cost V 8 bases and J 5 bases; bases outside gene matches: 10. The CDR3 has 15 amino acids. Germline CDR1 and CDR2: MNHEY and SMNVEV (reference sequence). In DNA, the CDR3 is TGTGCCAGCCGATCCGCGGGAGGGAGGCACAATGAGCAGTTCTTC. Residues: CASRSAGGRHNEQFF.

The rearrangement joins TRBV28 to TRBJ1-2, with TRBD1 matching over 9 bases. The CDR3 covers 15 residues. The germline gives CDR1 MDHEN, CDR2 SYDVKM. With 1 base clipped from V and 6 bases from J, the junction kept 6 bases outside the gene matches. The CDR3 DNA follows: TGTGCCAGCAGTTTATACAGGGGGCTAGGCGATGGCTACACCTTC. It yields the protein CASSLYRGLGDGYTF.

The chain has TRBV5-1 and TRBJ1-1; the D is unclear. Looked up from germline, CDR1 is SGHRS and CDR2 is YFSETQ. This CDR3 region has 17 residues. V lost 0 bases, J lost 5 bases, and 20 bases lay in between. Here the CDR3 DNA reads TGCGCCAGCAGCTTGGACCTAACCGGGTTCGGAAGGACTGAAGCTTTCTTT. It yields the protein CASSLDLTGFGRTEAFF.

V is TRBV4-1 and J is TRBJ2-1, with 7 positions matching TRBD2. This CDR3 is built from 15 residues. V shed 0 bases and J 7 bases; nucleotides not matched to a gene: 6. Germline lookup yields CDR1 MGHRA and CDR2 YSYEKL. The CDR3 DNA is TGCGCCAGCAGCCAAGATTTAAGCGGGAAAAATGAGCAGTTCTTC. Amino acid sequence: CASSQDLSGKNEQFF.

This rearrangement joins TRBV2 to TRBJ2-7; the D gene is possibly TRBD2 (6 bases). V was shortened by 4 bases and J by 3 bases, with 13 bases between the two germline ends. The length of the CDR3 is 14 residues. The V gene's germline CDR1 is SNHLY and CDR2 FYNNEI. CDR3 region: CASSGGVTYYEQYF. Written as DNA, the CDR3 is TGTGCCAGCAGTGGCGGGGTCACGTACTACGAGCAGTACTTC.

This clone occurred a few times. V is TRBV2 and J is TRBJ1-3; D remains ambiguous. Germline V gene sequence: CDR1 SNHLY, CDR2 FYNNEI. This CDR3 is 15 amino acids long. V was trimmed by 8 bases and J by 0 bases, leaving 14 bases between them. The chain's CDR3 is CASGGLINSGNTIYF. CDR3 nucleotide sequence: TGTGCCAGCGGAGGTCTCATAAACTCTGGAAACACCATATATTTT.